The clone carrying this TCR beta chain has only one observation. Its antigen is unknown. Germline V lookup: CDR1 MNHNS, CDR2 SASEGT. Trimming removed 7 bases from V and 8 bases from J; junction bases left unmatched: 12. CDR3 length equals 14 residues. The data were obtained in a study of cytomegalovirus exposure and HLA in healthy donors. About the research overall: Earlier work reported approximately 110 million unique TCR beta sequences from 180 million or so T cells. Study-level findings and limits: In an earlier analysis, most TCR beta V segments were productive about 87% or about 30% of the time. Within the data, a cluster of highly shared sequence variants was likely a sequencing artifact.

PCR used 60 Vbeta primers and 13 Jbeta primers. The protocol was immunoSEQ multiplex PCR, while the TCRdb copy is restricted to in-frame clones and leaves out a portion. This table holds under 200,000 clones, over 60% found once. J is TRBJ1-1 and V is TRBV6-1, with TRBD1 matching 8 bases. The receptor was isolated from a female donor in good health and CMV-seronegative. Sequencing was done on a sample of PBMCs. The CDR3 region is CASTLARTGTEAFF. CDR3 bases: TGTGCCAGCACCCTAGCAAGGACAGGGACAGAAGCTTTCTTT.